This T cell receptor beta chain was recovered during a study of human T cells and chemical hapten exposure. Across the whole study: The study traced per-sample TCR yield variation mainly to small differences in pooled library volumes. Whole-study findings and limits: Versus controls, significantly more large CDR3 similarity clusters arose from expanded TCRs. Donors were affected by alopecia, so their immune reaction might vary from that of healthy individuals.

About this clonotype: Its antigen is not known.

The time point here: patch test 3, about 24 weeks after DPC sensitization. Described treatment: therapeutic diphenylcyclopropenone sensitization with weekly scalp DPC. Ahead of applying each patch test, blood was sampled. Via MiXCR, TCRdb re-called the RACE reads, giving one row per CDR3 protein. This sample has some 110,000 distinct CDR3 sequences, with less than 35% found just once. V shed 6 bases, J shed 9 bases, and the junction held 5 bases outside the gene matches. Germline assignment: CDR1 MNHEY and CDR2 SMNVEV (reference sequence). The CDR3 extends over 13 amino acids. This clonotype was obtained from a man aged 35-49 years with alopecia areata. Some clones in this sample may be carry-over from other donors' samples. The V call is TRBV27, the J call TRBJ2-3; TRBD2 aligns across 11 bases. Material: whole blood, obtained in connection with sensitization to the hapten diphenylcyclopropenone (DPC). The CDR3 nucleotides are TGTGCCAGCAGCATGCTAGCGGGAGGCACGCAGTATTTT. This sequence encodes CASSMLAGGTQYF.